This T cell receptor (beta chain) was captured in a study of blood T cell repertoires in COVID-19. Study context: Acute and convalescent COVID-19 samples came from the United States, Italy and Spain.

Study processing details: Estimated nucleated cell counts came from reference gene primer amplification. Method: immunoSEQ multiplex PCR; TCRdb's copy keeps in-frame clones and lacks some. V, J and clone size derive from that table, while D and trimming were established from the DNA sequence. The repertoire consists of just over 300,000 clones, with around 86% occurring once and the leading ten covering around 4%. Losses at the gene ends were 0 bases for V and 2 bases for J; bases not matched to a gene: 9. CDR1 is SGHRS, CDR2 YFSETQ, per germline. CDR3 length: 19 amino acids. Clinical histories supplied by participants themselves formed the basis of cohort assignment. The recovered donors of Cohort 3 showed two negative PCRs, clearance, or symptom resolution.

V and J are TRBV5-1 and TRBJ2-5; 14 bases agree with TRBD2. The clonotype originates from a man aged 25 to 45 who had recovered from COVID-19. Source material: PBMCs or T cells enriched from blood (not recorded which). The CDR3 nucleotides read TGCGCCAGCAGCTTGGTTTTTGGACTAGCGGGAGGAGGGCAAGAGACCCAGTACTTC. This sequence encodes CASSLVFGLAGGGQETQYF.